This entry lists 23 T cell receptor beta chains sequenced from one sample in a study of blood T cells in healthy people across ages. Combining a sample-barcoded 5' primer with a J-beta primer mix, a second PCR ran for roughly 7 to 12 cycles. TCRdb used MiXCR to reprocess the 5' RACE reads, holding one entry per CDR3 protein. The data contain 600,000 to 800,000 distinct CDR3 sequences, roughly 21% of them singletons. Sequenced sample: blood. Every receptor here comes from a man between 65 and 85 years old in good health.

The gene calls are TRBV20-1 and TRBJ2-3, with D perhaps TRBD2 (6 bases). Deletions cut 1 base from V and 6 bases from J, with 17 bases between. Germline V gene sequence: CDR1 DFQATT, CDR2 SNEGSKA (reference sequence). There are 15 residues in the CDR3. CDR3: CSARGTTRPGDTQYF. The CDR3 coding sequence is TGCAGTGCTAGAGGGACTACTCGCCCCGGGGATACGCAGTATTTT.

This clonotype appeared a few times. The chain is built from TRBV7-3 and TRBJ2-2, with TRBD2 identical over 7 bases. With 3 bases clipped from V and 7 bases from J, the junction kept 8 bases outside the gene matches. This CDR3 contains 15 residues. CDR1 SGHTA and CDR2 FQGTGA come from the germline V gene. The CDR3, as DNA: TGTGCCAGCAGCTTGAATACGGGAGGCTTCGGGGAGCTGTTTTTT. Translation gives CASSLNTGGFGELFF.

This clonotype was recorded a few times. V and J are TRBV12-3 or TRBV12-4 and TRBJ2-5; D might be TRBD2 (6 bases). The CDR3 spans 14 residues. Trimming left V 1 base short and J 5 bases short, with 11 bases between. CDR3 loop: CASSLGGKMETQYF. In DNA form, the CDR3 reads TGTGCCAGCAGTTTAGGCGGGAAGATGGAGACCCAGTACTTC.

This clonotype has a handful of counts. This chain connects TRBV9 to TRBJ2-7; possible D gene TRBD1, 5 bases. Germline assignment: CDR1 SGDLS and CDR2 YYNGEE. This CDR3 has 15 residues. V was pared by 3 bases and J by 4 bases, with 17 bases between. The CDR3 nucleotides are TGTGCCAGCAGCGGGACAAGGAGCTTTGGATACGAGCAGTACTTC. This sequence encodes CASSGTRSFGYEQYF.

The chain recombines TRBV20-1 with TRBJ2-3; D is unclear. Trimming pared 6 bases from V and 6 bases from J, leaving 10 bases between. CDR3 length equals 11 residues. Germline CDR1 and CDR2: DFQATT and SNEGSKA (reference sequence). The CDR3 DNA is TGCAGTGCCGCAGGCTCCGATACGCAGTATTTT. This encodes CSAAGSDTQYF.

This clonotype has a handful of counts. The chain links TRBV10-3 to TRBJ2-7, with D unresolved. From germline, CDR1 is ENHRY and CDR2 SYGVKD. This CDR3 has 13 residues. V lost 0 bases and J lost 9, with 12 bases in between. Written as DNA, the CDR3 is TGTGCCATCAGTGAGTCGCCCGAAATGTTGCAGTACTTC. Its protein is CAISESPEMLQYF.

The V call is TRBV5-1, the J call TRBJ2-1; 11 positions agree with TRBD2. CDR3 length: 15 amino acids. V lost 4 bases to trimming and J lost 9 bases; unmatched junction nucleotides: 9. Looked up from germline, CDR1 is SGHRS and CDR2 is YFSETQ. CDR3: CASSSRLAGGSEQFF. CDR3 nucleotides: TGCGCCAGCAGCAGTCGGCTAGCGGGAGGCAGTGAGCAGTTCTTC. The variable domain in full, completed from reference TRBV5-1 and TRBJ2-1, reads KAGVTQTPRYLIKTRGQQVTLSCSPISGHRSVSWYQQTPGQGLQFLFEYFSETQRNKGNFPGRFSGRQFSNSRSEMNVSTLELGDSALYLCASSSRLAGGSEQFFGPGTRLTVL.

V usage is TRBV18 and J usage is TRBJ1-4; D not certain. This CDR3 is 11 amino acids long. Looked up from germline, CDR1 is KGHSH and CDR2 is LQKENI. The V gene lost 3 bases and the J gene lost 12 bases, with 8 bases spanning the gap. The CDR3 DNA reads as TGTGCCAGCTCACCGGGTAGAGAACTGTTTTTT. This translates into CASSPGRELFF.

This CDR3 reads CASNPLATKNIQYF. DNA for the CDR3: TGTGCCAGCAACCCCCTAGCGACCAAAAACATTCAGTACTTC. The chain joins TRBV12-3 or TRBV12-4 to TRBJ2-4; D might be TRBD2 (6 bases). V was cut by 7 bases and J by 2 bases, with 12 bases left in between. The CDR3 extends over 14 amino acids.

This clonotype has a handful of counts. This sequence joins TRBV5-1 and TRBJ2-7; D perhaps matches TRBD2 (6 bases). CDR3 length: 13 amino acids. V was trimmed by 7 bases and J by 4 bases, leaving 15 bases between them. The V gene's germline CDR1 is SGHRS and CDR2 YFSETQ. CDR3 coding DNA: TGCGCCAGCGGGACTGGGGGTATATACGAGCAGTACTTC. Translation: CASGTGGIYEQYF.

V is TRBV5-1 and J is TRBJ2-1; maybe TRBD1 (5 bases). V was clipped by 1 base and J by 9 bases, with 14 bases between them. CDR1 and CDR2 from the germline V gene are SGHRS and YFSETQ. The CDR3 spans 14 residues. CDR3 amino acids: CASSLSIGVAEQFF. The DNA for the CDR3 is TGCGCCAGCAGCTTGTCTATAGGGGTAGCTGAGCAGTTCTTC.

The V and J genes are TRBV6-6 and TRBJ1-2; TRBD1 aligns across 9 bases. The CDR3 is 13 amino acids. The junction had 5 bases not matched to a gene; V was cut back by 5 bases and J by 7 bases. Germline V CDR1 and CDR2: MNHNY, SVGAGI (reference sequence). CDR3 amino acids: CASSPDRGFGYTF. The CDR3 DNA reads TGTGCCAGCAGTCCAGACAGGGGGTTTGGCTACACCTTC.

This chain uses TRBV19 with TRBJ1-4; no firm D call. The CDR3 is 13 residues long. The V end lost 5 bases, the J end lost 10 bases, and 14 bases lay between the germline ends. In germline, CDR1 is LNHDA, CDR2 SQIVND (reference sequence). CDR3 amino acids: CASSPPKGGKLFF. The CDR3, as DNA: TGTGCCAGTAGTCCGCCAAAAGGAGGAAAACTGTTTTTT.

The rearrangement uses TRBV28 and TRBJ2-3, with no clear D. The length of the CDR3 is 12 residues. Germline values: CDR1 MDHEN, CDR2 SYDVKM. The V and J ends lost 4 bases and 7 bases respectively, with 9 bases between them. Here the CDR3 DNA reads TGTGCCAGCAGTTCGAATTTTAATACGCAGTATTTT. Its protein is CASSSNFNTQYF.

This clonotype has only a few counts. This chain joins TRBV21-1 and TRBJ2-1; TRBD2 is taken as the D call from the table, unchecked against the DNA. TRBV21-1 counts as a pseudogene. The CDR3 totals 19 residues. In DNA, the CDR3 is TGTGCCAACTATGGACTAGCAGAAGTCCTGCACTGCTCCTACAATGAGCAGTTCTTC. Translating it yields CANYGLAEVLHCSYNEQFF.

There are a few counts of this clonotype. This chain uses TRBV27 with TRBJ2-4, with D perhaps matching TRBD2 (5 bases). The CDR3 is made up of 16 amino acids. V lost 7 bases and J lost 0, with 16 bases in between. Germline V gene data show CDR1 as MNHEY and CDR2 as SMNVEV (reference sequence). CDR3 amino acids: CASTTQSGLAKNIQYF. The CDR3, as DNA: TGTGCCAGCACCACCCAGTCGGGGTTAGCCAAAAACATTCAGTACTTC.

The J gene is TRBJ2-6, the V gene TRBV29-1; tentatively, D is TRBD2 (5 bases). This CDR3 spans 14 amino acids. Trimming took 1 base from V and 4 from J, leaving 8 bases between them. Germline V gives CDR1 SQVTM, CDR2 ANQGSEA. CDR3 sequence: CSVEGWRGANVLTF. The CDR3 nucleotides are TGCAGCGTTGAAGGATGGAGGGGGGCCAACGTCCTGACTTTC.

This clonotype was detected a few times. This rearrangement joins TRBV20-1 to TRBJ2-3, with 14 bases that match TRBD2. CDR3 size: 14 residues. The trim removed 4 bases at V and 5 bases at J, leaving 2 bases unmatched. The germline gives CDR1 DFQATT, CDR2 SNEGSKA (reference sequence). The CDR3 reads CSAKTSGRVDTQYF. In DNA form, the CDR3 reads TGCAGTGCTAAGACTAGCGGGAGGGTAGATACGCAGTATTTT.

This clonotype appeared a few times. The chain is built from TRBV24-1 and TRBJ2-5; 10 nucleotides line up with TRBD2. Germline values: CDR1 KGHDR, CDR2 SFDVKD. This CDR3 contains 15 residues. Unmatched junction bases numbered 4, after V lost 2 bases and J lost 5 bases. CDR3 nucleotides: TGTGCCACCAGTGATTCAGCGGGGGGGATTGAGACCCAGTACTTC. Translation gives CATSDSAGGIETQYF.

J is TRBJ2-3 and V is TRBV18, with D perhaps assigned TRBD1 or TRBD2 (5 bases each). Germline V gene lookup returns CDR1 KGHSH and CDR2 LQKENI. The V and J ends lost 6 bases and 4 bases respectively, with 11 bases between them. This CDR3 region has 13 residues. CDR3 in DNA: TGTGCCAGCTCCGAGGGGCTCCCAGATACGCAGTATTTT. It is translated as CASSEGLPDTQYF.

At least ten counts were recorded for this clonotype. This chain connects TRBV7-2 to TRBJ2-1, with no clear D. V was pared by 0 bases and J by 8 bases, with 5 bases between. CDR3 size: 12 residues. The germline V gene encodes CDR1 SGHTA and CDR2 FQGNSA. CDR3 in DNA: TGTGCCAGCAGCTTAGCGCCCCATGAGCAGTTCTTC. Translation gives CASSLAPHEQFF.

At least ten counts were recorded for this clonotype. The V and J genes are TRBV28 and TRBJ2-5; D gene unclear. Trimming left V 3 bases short and J 2 bases short, with 10 bases between. The CDR3 length is 14 residues. Germline V CDR1 and CDR2: MDHEN, SYDVKM. The CDR3 spells CASSFSSGQETQYF. CDR3 bases: TGTGCCAGCAGTTTTAGCTCAGGTCAAGAGACCCAGTACTTC.

This clonotype was observed a few times. The junction departs from germline at one end; a sequencing error may be responsible. Here the CDR3 DNA reads TGTTCCAGCAGTCAAGGGGGACAGTTTGGCTACACCTTC. Amino acids: CSSSQGGQFGYTF. The chain uses TRBV6-5 and TRBJ1-2; 7 nucleotides align to TRBD1. CDR1 is MNHEY, CDR2 SVGAGI, per germline. The CDR3 spans 13 residues.